The next 27 T cell receptor beta chains were all read from a single sample in a study of tumor-infiltrating lymphocytes in primary liver carcinoma. RNA isolated from unsorted whole blood supplied the blood RNA, with germline DNA also extracted. TCR beta cDNA was prepared out of roughly 0.5 ug total RNA by means of a constant-region primer. Three nested multiplex PCR rounds, a slightly modified ARM-PCR, produced the libraries for TCR beta. A C-beta reverse primer and TRBV1-TRBV30 forward primers served in each of the first two PCR rounds, at ten to eleven cycles apiece. TCRdb reprocessed the multiplex PCR reads via MiXCR and lists one record per CDR3 protein. The table includes around 330,000 distinct CDR3 sequences, 45% to 70% detected once. Sequenced input: peripheral blood. The source of these receptors is a woman younger than 45 with primary liver carcinoma and hepatitis B virus infection.

This clonotype came up once. One end of the junction does not line up with germline, which may come from a read error. J is TRBJ2-3 and V is TRBV6-5; maybe TRBD2 (6 bases). The CDR3 spans 14 residues. Looked up from germline, CDR1 is MNHEY and CDR2 is SVGAGI. The CDR3 reads CASRVEGVTDMQYF. CDR3 nucleotide sequence: TGTGCCAGCAGGGTGGAGGGCGTCACAGATATGCAGTATTTT.

Concerning this clonotype: A read error may be the cause here, since a much bigger clone is one base away. The chain is built from TRBV5-6 and TRBJ2-5, with D maybe TRBD2 (5 bases). The CDR3 runs 17 residues. Trimming cost V 0 bases and J 3 bases, with 18 bases left between them. In germline, CDR1 is SGHDT, CDR2 YYEEEE. CDR3 loop: CASSLGGPTGSEETQYF. The CDR3, as DNA: TGTGCCAGCAGCTTGGGTGGACCAACGGGATCGGAAGAGACCCAGTACTTC.

Note on this clonotype: This clone may be a read error of a much larger clone one base away. The CDR3 DNA reads TGTGCCAGCAGCCAGGCAGGCGGACTAGTTACTATCGACGAGCAGTACTTC. Translating gives CASSQAGGLVTIDEQYF. This chain connects TRBV11-2 to TRBJ2-7; 7 bases align to TRBD2. CDR1 and CDR2 (germline): SGHAT, FQNNGV. V lost 5 bases and J lost 5; bases outside the gene matches: 18. This CDR3 has 17 amino acids.

V usage is TRBV28 and J usage is TRBJ1-2; D is perhaps TRBD1 (6 bases). CDR3 size: 13 residues. CDR1 MDHEN and CDR2 SYDVKM come from the germline V gene. V lost 9 bases to trimming and J lost 8 bases, with 19 bases between them. The chain's CDR3 is CASFGGVGGGYTF. The DNA of the CDR3 is TGTGCCAGTTTTGGCGGTGTGGGGGGCGGCTACACCTTC.

A note on this clonotype: Just one base apart from a much larger clone, this may be a read error. The rearrangement uses TRBV14 and TRBJ2-3, with no clear D. Trimming left V 7 bases short and J 2 bases short, with 13 bases between. CDR3 length equals 14 residues. CDR1 is SGHDN, CDR2 FVKESK, per germline. The CDR3 bases are TGTGCCAGCATCCTTCCGCTGGTCACAGATACGCAGTATTTT. This sequence encodes CASILPLVTDTQYF.

The chain is built from TRBV28 and TRBJ1-1; possible D gene TRBD1, 5 bases. Germline CDR1 reads MDHEN; CDR2 reads SYDVKM. CDR3 size: 14 residues. V was pared by 6 bases and J by 5 bases, with 16 bases between. CDR3 sequence (DNA): TGTGCCAGCAGCCGGGGCAGGCGGGGGACTGAAGCTTTCTTT. Its protein product is CASSRGRRGTEAFF.

As regards this clonotype: A single base separates this from a much larger clone, so it may be a read error. Here the CDR3 omits its conserved ending phenylalanine or tryptophan, so a read error is the likely source. This sequence joins TRBV29-1 and TRBJ1-1; tentative D call: TRBD1 (6 bases). V was cut by 3 bases and J by 4 bases, with 9 bases left in between. Germline values: CDR1 SQVTM, CDR2 ANQGSEA. The CDR3 is 12 amino acids. The CDR3 is CSVDEGGTEAFL. The CDR3 DNA is TGCAGCGTTGATGAGGGGGGCACTGAAGCTTTCCTT.

Remarks on this clonotype: One junction end does not reproduce the germline sequence, and a read error may be involved. This chain uses TRBV12-3 or TRBV12-4 with TRBJ2-3, with a possible D match to TRBD2 (6 bases). The CDR3 loop spans 15 amino acids. The CDR3 sequence is CTSSFISGGTDTQYF. Here the CDR3 DNA reads TGTACCAGCAGTTTTATTAGCGGAGGTACAGATACGCAGTATTTT.

This sequence joins TRBV7-8 and TRBJ2-5; D gene uncertain. CDR3 length: 13 residues. In germline, CDR1 is SGHVS, CDR2 FQNEAQ. Trimming took off 4 bases at V and 5 bases at J, with 11 bases between the two ends. CDR3 coding DNA: TGTGCCAGCAGCTACCACGGTAGGGAGACCCAGTACTTC. Translation gives CASSYHGRETQYF.

This clonotype appeared a few times. A much larger clone sits a single nucleotide away, making a read error possible. The chain recombines TRBV4-3 with TRBJ2-6; D might be TRBD1 or TRBD2, each matching 6 bases. This CDR3 spans 14 amino acids. Germline-derived CDR1 and CDR2 are LGHNA and YSLEER. CDR3 in amino acids: CASSRDLGAIVLTF. Here the CDR3 DNA reads TGCGCCAGCAGCCGGGACTTGGGGGCCATCGTCCTGACTTTC.

This sequence joins TRBV5-1 and TRBJ2-3, with TRBD2 matching over 11 bases. The CDR3 runs to 14 residues. V shed 7 bases and J 6 bases; nucleotides not matched to a gene: 7. Germline-derived CDR1 and CDR2 are SGHRS and YFSETQ. The CDR3 sequence: CASRTLAGDDTQYF. In DNA form, the CDR3 reads TGCGCCAGCCGAACACTAGCGGGAGATGATACGCAGTATTTT.

This clonotype has a handful of counts. The CDR3 here is CASSHVSGSRYEQYF. The DNA of the CDR3 is TGCGCCAGCAGCCACGTAAGCGGGAGTCGGTACGAGCAGTACTTC. The chain links TRBV4-1 to TRBJ2-7; TRBD2 matches 8 bases. Germline assignment: CDR1 MGHRA and CDR2 YSYEKL. Losses at the gene ends were 3 bases for V and 4 bases for J; bases not matched to a gene: 8. CDR3 length equals 15 residues.

This clonotype has a handful of counts. The J gene is TRBJ2-3, the V gene TRBV6-2 or TRBV6-3, with 10 bases that match TRBD2. Germline V gene lookup returns CDR1 MNHEY and CDR2 SVGEGT. The V segment lost 10 bases and the J segment 8 bases; nucleotides outside the gene matches: 12. CDR3 length: 14 residues. CDR3 loop: CAIRQTLAGGTQYF. The CDR3 DNA is TGTGCCATCCGCCAAACCTTAGCGGGAGGTACGCAGTATTTT.

The chain is built from TRBV28 and TRBJ2-7; D could derive from TRBD1 or TRBD2 (5 bases each). Germline V lookup: CDR1 MDHEN, CDR2 SYDVKM. The V end lost 3 bases, the J end lost 3 bases, and 9 bases lay between the germline ends. CDR3 length: 13 amino acids. The CDR3 DNA reads TGTGCCAGCAGTTTCACGGGACGCTACGAGCAGTACTTC. Translation: CASSFTGRYEQYF.

Concerning this clonotype itself: One end of the junction fails to match germline, which may point to a read error. This chain joins TRBV4-3 and TRBJ2-3, with TRBD2 as a possible D gene (6 bases). This CDR3 is built from 15 residues. Germline V gene lookup returns CDR1 LGHNA and CDR2 YSLEER. The CDR3 sequence is CASSQEWEAIYTQYF. CDR3 DNA sequence: TGCGCCAGCAGCCAAGAGTGGGAGGCGATATATACACAGTATTTT.

This clonotype was detected many times. The V gene is TRBV4-2, the J gene TRBJ2-7; D call uncertain. Trimming took off 1 base at V and 3 bases at J, with 4 bases between the two ends. This CDR3 has 12 residues. Germline loops: CDR1 LGHNA, CDR2 YNFKEQ. CDR3 sequence reads: CASSQAGYEQYF. DNA for the CDR3: TGTGCCAGCAGCCAAGCGGGCTACGAGCAGTACTTC.

In nucleotides, the CDR3 is TGTGCCAGCAGTCAGGGCCTCTCCGATCTGCCCCAGCATTTT. Amino acid sequence: CASSQGLSDLPQHF. The gene calls are TRBV6-6 and TRBJ1-5; a possible D gene is TRBD1 (5 bases). V dropped 5 bases and J dropped 9 bases, with 17 bases sitting between them. The CDR3 covers 14 residues. Germline values: CDR1 MNHNY, CDR2 SVGAGI (reference sequence).

At least ten counts were recorded for this clonotype. The chain combines TRBV6-1 with TRBJ1-5; D is unresolved. The germline V gene encodes CDR1 MNHNS and CDR2 SASEGT. This CDR3 comprises 12 residues. The CDR3 DNA reads as TGTGCTGCCAAGTATAGCAATCAGCCCCAGCATTTT. Translated, it gives CAAKYSNQPQHF.

This clonotype has a handful of counts. The gene calls are TRBV4-1 and TRBJ2-3; 7 bases fit TRBD1. V was pared by 2 bases and J by 5 bases, with 7 bases of the junction left unmatched. The CDR3 is made up of 15 amino acids. Germline values: CDR1 MGHRA, CDR2 YSYEKL. The CDR3: CASSQSQGVEDTQYF. CDR3 sequence (DNA): TGCGCCAGCAGCCAAAGCCAGGGGGTTGAAGATACGCAGTATTTT.

As for this clonotype: A clone one base away is much larger, so this may be a read error. The chain has TRBV4-1 and TRBJ1-6; TRBD1 is a possible D gene (5 bases). V was clipped by 7 bases and J by 7 bases, with 14 bases between them. CDR3 length equals 14 residues. Germline-derived CDR1 and CDR2 are MGHRA and YSYEKL. The CDR3 DNA sequence: TGCGCCAGCACGTCGGACATGCACAATTCACCCCTCCACTTT. Translation: CASTSDMHNSPLHF.

The J gene is TRBJ1-2, the V gene TRBV11-2; D is undetermined. V shed 5 bases and J shed 7 bases, with 17 bases lying between them. Germline lookup yields CDR1 SGHAT and CDR2 FQNNGV. The CDR3 contains 14 residues. CDR3 region: CASSPVGTVIGYTF. The CDR3 DNA reads TGTGCCAGCAGCCCCGTGGGTACAGTCATTGGCTACACCTTC.

Concerning this clonotype itself: A much bigger clone sits one base away, suggesting this may be a read error. The CDR3 DNA reads as TGTGCCAGCAGTACAATAGCGGGAGGGTCGGACAATAAGCAGTTCTTC. It translates to CASSTIAGGSDNKQFF. This chain links TRBV6-2 or TRBV6-3 with TRBJ2-1; 11 bases are a match to TRBD2. The CDR3 loop spans 16 amino acids. Germline V gene lookup returns CDR1 MNHEY and CDR2 SVGEGT.

This clonotype was seen more than once but under ten times. CDR3 in amino acids: CASSALGYEQYF. The CDR3 DNA reads as TGTGCCAGCAGTGCGCTGGGATACGAGCAGTACTTC. V and J are TRBV6-2 or TRBV6-3 and TRBJ2-7; D remains unclear. Germline lookup yields CDR1 MNHEY and CDR2 SVGEGT. V dropped 5 bases and J dropped 4 bases, with 9 bases sitting between them. The CDR3 has 12 residues.

This clonotype came up once. No conserved phenylalanine or tryptophan ends this CDR3, so it is likely a read error. The chain couples TRBV10-3 to TRBJ1-5; maybe TRBD1 (6 bases). The V end lost 0 bases, the J end lost 4 bases, and 13 bases lay between the germline ends. This CDR3 spans 16 amino acids. Germline assignment: CDR1 ENHRY and CDR2 SYGVKD. CDR3 in DNA: TGTGCCATCAGTGAGTCGCAGGGGCTAAAGAATCAGCCCCAGCATCTT. It yields the protein CAISESQGLKNQPQHL.

The table lists this clonotype with many counts. The rearrangement links TRBV11-2 to TRBJ2-5; D unresolved. The germline V and J ends were trimmed by 4 bases and 2 bases, with 8 bases remaining between them. The germline V gene encodes CDR1 SGHAT and CDR2 FQNNGV. The CDR3 runs to 13 residues. The CDR3 sequence: CASSYTLQETQYF. The CDR3 bases are TGTGCCAGCAGCTACACACTACAAGAGACCCAGTACTTC.

As regards this clonotype: A much larger clone differs by one base, so this may be a read error. This rearrangement joins TRBV29-1 to TRBJ1-4; D is perhaps TRBD1 (5 bases). CDR1 and CDR2 (germline): SQVTM, ANQGSEA. This CDR3 is built from 11 residues. CDR3 residues: CSVVQGEKLYF. Written as DNA, the CDR3 is TGCAGCGTTGTCCAGGGTGAAAAACTGTATTTT.

This clonotype has a count of ten or more. This sequence joins TRBV6-5 and TRBJ1-2; maybe TRBD1 (6 bases). Germline values: CDR1 MNHEY, CDR2 SVGAGI. The V and J ends lost 5 bases and 5 bases respectively, with 18 bases between them. The CDR3 contains 15 residues. The DNA for the CDR3 is TGTGCCAGCAGTCGCGCCGGCAGGGGAGGGTATGGCTACACCTTC. Residues: CASSRAGRGGYGYTF.